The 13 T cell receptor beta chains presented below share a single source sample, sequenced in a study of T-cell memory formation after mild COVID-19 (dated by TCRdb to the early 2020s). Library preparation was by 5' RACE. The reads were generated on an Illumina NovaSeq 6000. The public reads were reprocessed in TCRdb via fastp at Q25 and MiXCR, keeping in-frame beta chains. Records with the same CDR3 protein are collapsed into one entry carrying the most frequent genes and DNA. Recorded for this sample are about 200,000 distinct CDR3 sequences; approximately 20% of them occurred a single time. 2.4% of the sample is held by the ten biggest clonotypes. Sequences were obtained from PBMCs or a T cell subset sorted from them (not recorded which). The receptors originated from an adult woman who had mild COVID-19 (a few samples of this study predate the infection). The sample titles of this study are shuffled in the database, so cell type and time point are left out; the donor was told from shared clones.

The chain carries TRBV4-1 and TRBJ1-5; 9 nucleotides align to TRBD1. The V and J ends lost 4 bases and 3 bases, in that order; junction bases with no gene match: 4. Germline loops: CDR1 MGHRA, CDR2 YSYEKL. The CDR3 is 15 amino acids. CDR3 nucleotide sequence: TGCGCCAGCAGCCCGGGACAGGGCTTCAATCAGCCCCAGCATTTT. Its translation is CASSPGQGFNQPQHF.

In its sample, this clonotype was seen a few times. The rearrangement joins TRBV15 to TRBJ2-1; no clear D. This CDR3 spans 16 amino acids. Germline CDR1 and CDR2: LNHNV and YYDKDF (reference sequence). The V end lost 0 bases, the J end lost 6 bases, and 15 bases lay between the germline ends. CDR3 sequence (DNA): TGTGCCACCAGCAGAGATCGCCTCCCTTCCGTCAATGAGCAGTTCTTC. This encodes CATSRDRLPSVNEQFF.

The DNA for the CDR3 is TGTGCCAGCAGCAAGGACGGGCTGGTGAGCACTGAAGCTTTCTTT. Translation: CASSKDGLVSTEAFF. This chain links TRBV12-3 or TRBV12-4 with TRBJ1-1; the D is unclear. The CDR3 loop spans 15 amino acids. Trimming took off 6 bases at V and 4 bases at J, with 18 bases between the two ends.

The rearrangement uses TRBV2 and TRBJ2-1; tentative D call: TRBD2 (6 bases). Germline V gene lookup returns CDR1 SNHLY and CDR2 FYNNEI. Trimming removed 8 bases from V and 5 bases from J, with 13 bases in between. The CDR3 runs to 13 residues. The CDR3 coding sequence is TGTGCCAGCGGAGGGAGCAAGGACAATGAGCAGTTCTTC. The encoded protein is CASGGSKDNEQFF.

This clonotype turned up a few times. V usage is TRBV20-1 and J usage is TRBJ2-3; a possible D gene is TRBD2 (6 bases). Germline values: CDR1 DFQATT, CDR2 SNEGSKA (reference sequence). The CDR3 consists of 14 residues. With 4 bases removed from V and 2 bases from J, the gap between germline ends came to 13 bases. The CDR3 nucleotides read TGCAGTGCTACACCCGGACTACTCACAGATACGCAGTATTTT. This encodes CSATPGLLTDTQYF.

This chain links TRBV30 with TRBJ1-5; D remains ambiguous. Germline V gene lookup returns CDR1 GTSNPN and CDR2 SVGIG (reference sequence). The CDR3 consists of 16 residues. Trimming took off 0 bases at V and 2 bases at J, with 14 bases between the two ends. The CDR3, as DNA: TGTGCCTGGAGTGTAAGGAGCAGAGCTGGCAATCAGCCCCAGCATTTT. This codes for CAWSVRSRAGNQPQHF.

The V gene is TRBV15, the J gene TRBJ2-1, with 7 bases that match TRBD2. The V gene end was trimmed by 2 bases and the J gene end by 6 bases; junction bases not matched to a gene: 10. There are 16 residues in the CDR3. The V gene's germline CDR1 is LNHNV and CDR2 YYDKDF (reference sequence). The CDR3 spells CATSRPLGGVGNEQFF. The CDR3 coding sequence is TGTGCCACCAGCAGACCATTGGGAGGGGTTGGCAATGAGCAGTTCTTC. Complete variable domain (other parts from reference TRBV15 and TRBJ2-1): DAMVIQNPRYQVTQFGKPVTLSCSQTLNHNVMYWYQQKSSQAPKLLFHYYDKDFNNEADTPDNFQSRRPNTSFCFLDIRSPGLGDTAMYLCATSRPLGGVGNEQFFGPGTRLTVL.

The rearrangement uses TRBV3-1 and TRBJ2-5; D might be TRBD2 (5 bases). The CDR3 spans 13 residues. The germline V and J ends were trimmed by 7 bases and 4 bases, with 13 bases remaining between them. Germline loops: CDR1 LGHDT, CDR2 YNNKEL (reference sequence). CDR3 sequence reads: CASTLGVGETQYF. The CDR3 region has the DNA TGTGCCAGCACCCTGGGAGTTGGAGAGACCCAGTACTTC.

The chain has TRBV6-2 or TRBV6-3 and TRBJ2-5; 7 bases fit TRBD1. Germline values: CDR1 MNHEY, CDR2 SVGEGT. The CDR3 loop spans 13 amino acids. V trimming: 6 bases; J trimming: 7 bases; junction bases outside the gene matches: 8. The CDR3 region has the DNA TGTGCCAGCAGCTTCAGGGGGTTGGGGACCCAGTACTTC. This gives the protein CASSFRGLGTQYF.

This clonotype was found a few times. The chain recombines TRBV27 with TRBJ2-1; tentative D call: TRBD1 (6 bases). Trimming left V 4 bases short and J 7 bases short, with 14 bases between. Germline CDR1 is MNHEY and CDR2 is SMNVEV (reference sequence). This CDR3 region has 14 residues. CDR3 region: CASSSPNRGNEQFF. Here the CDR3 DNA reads TGTGCCAGCAGTTCACCGAATAGGGGGAATGAGCAGTTCTTC.

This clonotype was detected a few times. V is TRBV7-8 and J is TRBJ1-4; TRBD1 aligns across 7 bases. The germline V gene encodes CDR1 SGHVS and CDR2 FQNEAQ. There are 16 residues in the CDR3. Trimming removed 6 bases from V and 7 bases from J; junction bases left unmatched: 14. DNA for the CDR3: TGTGCCAGCAGGCCTTTCCACAGGGGTGGCGGTGAAAAACTGTTTTTT. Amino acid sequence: CASRPFHRGGGEKLFF.

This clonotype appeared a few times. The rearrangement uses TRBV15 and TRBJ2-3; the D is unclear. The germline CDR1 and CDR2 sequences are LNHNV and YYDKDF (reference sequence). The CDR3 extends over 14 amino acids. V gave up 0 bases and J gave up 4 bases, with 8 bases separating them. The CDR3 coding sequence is TGTGCCACCAGCAGAGATTCAGCCCCAGATACGCAGTATTTT. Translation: CATSRDSAPDTQYF.

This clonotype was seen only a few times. DNA of the CDR3: TGCGCCAGCAGCCAAGATGGACAGAGCTCTGGAAACACCATATATTTT. It codes for CASSQDGQSSGNTIYF. This sequence joins TRBV4-3 and TRBJ1-3, with a weak D call TRBD1 (6 bases). The germline CDR1 and CDR2 sequences are LGHNA and YSLEER. Between the trimmed V and J ends, which lost 0 bases and 0 bases, there was a span of 9 bases. The CDR3 sequence is 16 residues long.